The present T cell receptor beta chain was sequenced within a study of immune reconstitution after stem cell transplant in scleroderma (dated by TCRdb to 2017 to 2019). Library preparation was by RT-PCR. Sequencing was performed on an Illumina MiSeq. TCRdb applied fastp at Q25 and MiXCR to the public reads, then kept only in-frame beta chains. Here each entry gathers all rows of one CDR3 protein and keeps the most common genes and DNA. The sample profile shows approximately 5,000 distinct CDR3 sequences; approximately 7.9% of them were found once. The ten largest account for less than 5.5% of the sample. In this sample, this clonotype turned up a few times. It lacks a known antigen. Base-call qualities are not available, and no considerably larger clone is one nucleotide away. The cysteine opens and the phenylalanine closes a CDR3 of 16 amino acids. CDR3 DNA only is kept here, 48 bases in frame from base 1. The germline V gene gives CDR1 as MDHEN and CDR2 as SYDVKM. V lost 5 bases and J lost 7 bases, and the count of bases not matched to a germline gene is 10.

Collection of the sample occurred before or after autologous hematopoietic stem cell transplantation (not recorded which). This TCR was sampled from a male donor with systemic sclerosis. The chain is made from TRBV28 and TRBJ1-6, with TRBD1 matching 8 junction bases. CDR3 reads: CASSPPGQGLNSPLHF. The DNA sequence follows: TGTGCCAGCAGTCCACCAGGACAGGGATTAAATTCACCCCTCCACTTT.